This TCR beta chain emerged from a study of T cell responses to AZD1222 COVID-19 vaccine. Trimming pared 5 bases from V and 10 bases from J, leaving 14 bases between. Germline loops: CDR1 SEHNR, CDR2 FQNEAQ (reference sequence). This CDR3 comprises 12 residues. Here immunoSEQ multiplex PCR was the method, and the copy in TCRdb shows in-frame clones only, minus some. The table shows about 100,000 clones, with about 90% occurring only once. This TCR came from an adult in good health. The chain combines TRBV7-9 with TRBJ1-1, with a weak D call TRBD1 (6 bases). The sample here was peripheral blood, taken on day 0 of AZD1222 vaccination. The CDR3 region is CASSHAQGIAFF. The CDR3 coding sequence is TGTGCCAGCAGCCACGCACAGGGCATAGCTTTCTTT. The entire variable domain, with the rest obtained from reference TRBV7-9 and TRBJ1-1, is as follows: DTGVSQNPRHKITKRGQNVTFRCDPISEHNRLYWYRQTLGQGPEFLTYFQNEAQLEKSRLLSDRFSAERPKGSFSTLEIQRTEQGDSAMYLCASSHAQGIAFFGQGTRLTVV.